This entry lists 22 T cell receptor beta chains sequenced from one sample in a study of tumor-infiltrating lymphocytes in localized non-small cell lung cancer. The table came from immunoSEQ multiplex PCR; TCRdb's copy has only in-frame clones and leaves some out. The sample shows some 15,000 clones, 55% to 80% of them seen only once. Sequences were obtained from lung tumor tissue. These receptors were collected from a human donor with non-small cell lung cancer.

V usage is TRBV5-1 and J usage is TRBJ2-5; TRBD2 might be the D (6 bases). The CDR3 consists of 15 residues. Germline V gene lookup returns CDR1 SGHRS and CDR2 YFSETQ. V lost 0 bases to trimming and J lost 5 bases, with 14 bases between them. The CDR3 bases are TGCGCCAGCAGCTTGGCCCCGGGAGTGGGGGAGACCCAGTACTTC. Translation: CASSLAPGVGETQYF.

This clone showed up just a few times. Relative to the germline gene, one junction end is altered; a read error may explain this. This rearrangement joins TRBV7-7 to TRBJ2-2; 10 nucleotides match TRBD2. Germline values: CDR1 SSHAT, CDR2 FNYEAQ (reference sequence). The CDR3 spans 14 residues. The CDR3 nucleotides read TGTGCTAGCAGCTTGGGACTAGCGAGCGGGGAGCTGTTTTTT. Protein product: CASSLGLASGELFF. Full variable domain (outside the CDR3, taken from reference TRBV7-7 and TRBJ2-2): GAGVSQSPRYKVTKRGQDVTLRCDPISSHATLYWYQQALGQGPEFLTYFNYEAQPDKSGLPSDRFSAERPEGSISTLTIQRTEQRDSAMYRCASSLGLASGELFFGEGSRLTVL.

This clone was picked up a small number of times. This chain joins TRBV7-8 and TRBJ1-4; D is ambiguous. The V gene lost 5 bases and the J gene lost 7 bases, with 17 bases spanning the gap. The germline gives CDR1 SGHVS, CDR2 FQNEAQ. CDR3 length: 15 amino acids. CDR3 sequence: CASSKVGNIGEKLFF. In nucleotides, the CDR3 is TGTGCCAGCAGCAAAGTCGGGAACATCGGTGAAAAACTGTTTTTT.

CDR3 amino acids: CASSEWESPNQPQHF. The CDR3 nucleotides are TGTGCCAGCAGTGAATGGGAGAGCCCCAATCAGCCCCAGCATTTT. This chain links TRBV6-1 with TRBJ1-5; D gene uncertain. The germline CDR1 and CDR2 sequences are MNHNS and SASEGT. V lost 2 bases to trimming and J lost 3 bases, with 11 bases between them. CDR3 length equals 15 residues.

This clone was seen a handful of times. The chain carries TRBV7-2 and TRBJ1-6; 7 bases agree with TRBD1. Germline lookup yields CDR1 SGHTA and CDR2 FQGNSA. The CDR3 sequence is 15 residues long. After removal of 2 bases from V and 7 bases from J, the junction contained 5 bases not matched to a gene. The CDR3 sequence: CASSLSRDSNSPLHF. The CDR3 DNA sequence: TGTGCCAGCAGCTTATCTCGGGACAGCAATTCACCCCTCCACTTT.

This clone was seen a few times. The chain links TRBV7-9 to TRBJ2-1; weak D call: TRBD2 (6 bases). Germline CDR1 is SEHNR and CDR2 is FQNEAQ (reference sequence). V was trimmed by 2 bases and J by 3 bases, leaving 11 bases between them. CDR3 length: 15 amino acids. The CDR3: CASSLNQGGYNEQFF. The DNA for the CDR3 is TGTGCCAGCAGCTTAAACCAGGGAGGCTACAATGAGCAGTTCTTC.

V usage is TRBV6-4 and J usage is TRBJ1-2; D unclear. Germline CDR1 reads MRHNA; CDR2 reads SNTAGT. CDR3 size: 12 residues. Between the trimmed V and J ends, which lost 2 bases and 6 bases, there was a span of 7 bases. This CDR3 is CASSDRLDGYTF. CDR3 DNA sequence: TGTGCCAGCAGTGACAGGTTGGATGGCTACACCTTC.

The rearrangement links TRBV15 to TRBJ2-2, with 7 bases that match TRBD1. The trim removed 2 bases at V and 2 bases at J, leaving 5 bases unmatched. This CDR3 is built from 16 residues. Per the germline V gene, CDR1 is LNHNV and CDR2 is YYDKDF (reference sequence). This chain's CDR3 is CATSRTGTENTGELFF. The DNA of the CDR3 is TGTGCCACCAGCAGAACCGGGACAGAAAACACCGGGGAGCTGTTTTTT. The complete variable domain, with remaining parts taken from reference TRBV15 and TRBJ2-2, reads DAMVIQNPRYQVTQFGKPVTLSCSQTLNHNVMYWYQQKSSQAPKLLFHYYDKDFNNEADTPDNFQSRRPNTSFCFLDIRSPGLGDTAMYLCATSRTGTENTGELFFGEGSRLTVL.

Turning to this clone: The germline gene is not matched at one end of the junction; a read error may be the cause. The V call is TRBV6-5, the J call TRBJ2-5, with D tentatively TRBD1 (6 bases). Germline V CDR1 and CDR2: MNHEY, SVGAGI. There are 14 residues in the CDR3. Here the CDR3 reads CASSYSGGGETQYF. The CDR3 DNA sequence: TGTGCCAGCAGCTACTCTGGGGGCGGCGAGACCCAGTACTTC.

The chain uses TRBV7-3 and TRBJ2-2, with unresolved D. Germline values: CDR1 SGHTA, CDR2 FQGTGA. CDR3 length: 14 amino acids. V lost 5 bases and J 6 bases, leaving 13 bases between the germline ends. The CDR3 here is CASSVNLGSGELFF. In DNA form, the CDR3 reads TGTGCCAGCAGCGTTAATCTAGGGTCCGGGGAGCTGTTTTTT.

This chain links TRBV5-4 with TRBJ2-2; D uncertain. Trimming took off 1 base at V and 7 bases at J, with 11 bases between the two ends. The CDR3 spans 14 residues. Germline values: CDR1 SGHNT, CDR2 YYREEE (reference sequence). This CDR3 reads CASSLYSKGGELFF. The CDR3 DNA is TGTGCCAGCAGCTTGTATAGCAAGGGCGGGGAGCTGTTTTTT.

This clone appeared a few times. The chain links TRBV28 to TRBJ2-3; D possibly corresponds to TRBD2 (7 bases). Trimming pared 5 bases from V and 2 bases from J, leaving 11 bases between. In germline, CDR1 is MDHEN, CDR2 SYDVKM. The CDR3 is 14 residues long. The CDR3 protein is CASSKAGATDTQYF. As DNA, the CDR3 is TGTGCCAGCAGTAAGGCGGGGGCCACAGATACGCAGTATTTT.

This clone showed up just a few times. The chain is built from TRBV2 and TRBJ2-2, with TRBD1 matching over 8 bases. Losses at the gene ends were 2 bases for V and 3 bases for J; bases not matched to a gene: 2. The CDR3 totals 15 residues. In germline, CDR1 is SNHLY, CDR2 FYNNEI. The CDR3 is CASSEQGAHTGELFF. CDR3 DNA: TGTGCCAGCAGTGAACAGGGGGCGCACACCGGGGAGCTGTTTTTT.

The chain uses TRBV7-8 and TRBJ2-1; D gene unclear. V shed 1 base and J shed 6 bases, with 4 bases lying between them. Looked up from germline, CDR1 is SGHVS and CDR2 is FQNEAQ. The CDR3 spans 12 residues. CDR3 region: CASSLVGNEQFF. The CDR3 bases are TGTGCCAGCAGCTTAGTCGGCAATGAGCAGTTCTTC. Variable domain in full (rest from reference TRBV7-8 and TRBJ2-1): GAGVSQSPRYKVAKRGQDVALRCDPISGHVSLFWYQQALGQGPEFLTYFQNEAQLDKSGLPSDRFFAERPEGSVSTLKIQRTQQEDSAVYLCASSLVGNEQFFGPGTRLTVL.

This chain uses TRBV30 with TRBJ2-7; D may be TRBD1 or TRBD2 (5 bases each). Germline CDR1 is GTSNPN and CDR2 is SVGIG (reference sequence). This CDR3 has 15 residues. Trimming pared 5 bases from V and 3 bases from J, leaving 20 bases between. CDR3 sequence: CAWGLGTEIFYEQYF. CDR3 sequence (DNA): TGTGCCTGGGGGCTCGGGACGGAGATTTTCTACGAGCAGTACTTC.

This clone was seen just once. The chain joins TRBV5-1 to TRBJ2-5; a weak D match, TRBD1 (7 bases). The J call may be faulty, since TRBJ2-7 better matches the DNA end. This CDR3 has 16 residues. Germline V gene data show CDR1 as SGHRS and CDR2 as YFSETQ. Here the CDR3 reads CASSPYRGGPSDEQYF. The CDR3 nucleotides are TGCGCCAGCAGCCCTTACAGGGGAGGTCCGTCGGACGAGCAGTACTTC.

V usage is TRBV9 and J usage is TRBJ2-1; 7 bases map to TRBD1. Germline V gene data show CDR1 as SGDLS and CDR2 as YYNGEE. Trimming at V came to 3 bases and at J to 2 bases, leaving 5 bases not matched to a gene. This CDR3 is built from 15 residues. CDR3 sequence: CASSAQTGPYNEQFF. The CDR3 DNA reads as TGTGCCAGCAGCGCCCAGACAGGGCCCTACAATGAGCAGTTCTTC.

CDR3 protein: CASSPPAELGYGYTF. Here the CDR3 DNA reads TGTGCCAGCTCACCACCAGCAGAGCTTGGCTATGGCTACACCTTC. The rearrangement uses TRBV18 and TRBJ1-2, with D uncertain. The CDR3 extends over 15 amino acids. Trimming pared 0 bases from V and 4 bases from J, leaving 12 bases between. CDR1 and CDR2 (germline): KGHSH, LQKENI.

This rearrangement joins TRBV6-5 to TRBJ2-7; TRBD2 is a possible D gene (7 bases). V dropped 7 bases and J dropped 3 bases, with 16 bases sitting between them. Germline CDR1 reads MNHEY; CDR2 reads SVGAGI. This CDR3 has 14 amino acids. The CDR3, as DNA: TGTGCCAGCAATACGGGGGGCAAAAGCTACGAGCAGTACTTC. This translates into CASNTGGKSYEQYF.

This clone occurred a few times. V gene TRBV6-1 combines with J gene TRBJ1-2; no firm D call. The CDR3 totals 13 residues. Trimming cost V 2 bases and J 4 bases, with 8 bases left between them. In germline, CDR1 is MNHNS, CDR2 SASEGT. CDR3 residues: CASSEYSFYGYTF. CDR3 in DNA: TGTGCCAGCAGTGAATACAGCTTCTATGGCTACACCTTC.

The rearrangement links TRBV10-3 to TRBJ2-7; TRBD2 matches 13 bases. This CDR3 has 15 amino acids. The J segment lost 5 bases and the V segment lost 5 bases, leaving 6 bases of the junction unmatched. Germline V gene data show CDR1 as ENHRY and CDR2 as SYGVKD. The CDR3 is CAISKTSGGFNEQYF. The CDR3 DNA reads as TGTGCCATCAGTAAGACTAGCGGGGGGTTCAACGAGCAGTACTTC.

The CDR3 DNA reads TGTGCCAGCAGCCCCCGGGACGGTTTTTATGGCTACACCTTC. It codes for CASSPRDGFYGYTF. The genes are TRBV2 and TRBJ1-2; TRBD1 is a possible D gene (5 bases). The V end lost 6 bases, the J end lost 5 bases, and 16 bases lay between the germline ends. The CDR3 contains 14 residues. CDR1 is SNHLY and CDR2 is FYNNEI in the germline V gene. The whole variable domain, filled in from reference TRBV2 and TRBJ1-2, reads EPEVTQTPSHQVTQMGQEVILRCVPISNHLYFYWYRQILGQKVEFLVSFYNNEISEKSEIFDDQFSVERPDGSNFTLKIRSTKLEDSAMYFCASSPRDGFYGYTFGSGTRLTVV.